A single sample gave rise to the 13 T cell receptor beta chains below, sequenced in a study of T cells in localized non-small cell lung cancer. The method was immunoSEQ multiplex PCR; TCRdb's version includes in-frame clones alone and lacks a portion of them. This sample has about 74,000 clones, with about 81% found just once. The sample in question was peripheral blood, obtained before any cancer treatment. Source of these receptors: a female donor older than 55 with stage I lung adenocarcinoma.

This clone was seen once. The rearrangement links TRBV19 to TRBJ1-2, with D possibly being TRBD1 (5 bases). This CDR3 contains 15 residues. Trimming shortened V by 3 bases and J by 4 bases, and 15 bases separated the two germline ends. CDR1 is LNHDA and CDR2 is SQIVND in the germline V gene (reference sequence). The CDR3 DNA is TGTGCCAGTAGTATGCAGGGTCCGCGTACCTATGGCTACACCTTC. Amino acid sequence: CASSMQGPRTYGYTF.

This sequence joins TRBV14 and TRBJ1-3, with D unresolved. CDR1 is SGHDN, CDR2 FVKESK, per germline. Trimming removed 0 bases from V and 4 bases from J, with 10 bases in between. The CDR3 contains 15 residues. CDR3 nucleotides: TGTGCCAGCAGCCAAGACGGTCGTGGGGGAAACACCATATATTTT. Amino acids: CASSQDGRGGNTIYF. The full variable domain, its missing parts supplied by reference TRBV14 and TRBJ1-3, is EAGVTQFPSHSVIEKGQTVTLRCDPISGHDNLYWYRRVMGKEIKFLLHFVKESKQDESGMPNNRFLAERTGGTYSTLKVQPAELEDSGVYFCASSQDGRGGNTIYFGEGSWLTVV.

The chain combines TRBV21-1 with TRBJ2-1; the table gives TRBD2 as D, unverified against the DNA. TRBV21-1 is shown as a pseudogene. This CDR3 spans 15 amino acids. In DNA, the CDR3 is TGTGCCAGCAGGTTAGGGCGGGAGGGTTACAATGAGCAGTTCTTC. Translation gives CASRLGREGYNEQFF.

The chain links TRBV4-3 to TRBJ2-5; D gene ambiguous. Germline values: CDR1 LGHNA, CDR2 YSLEER. The CDR3 length is 17 residues. V was trimmed by 0 bases and J by 4 bases, leaving 18 bases between them. The CDR3 nucleotides are TGCGCCAGCAGCCAAGAAGCAAGCGATCGATGGGGAGAGACCCAGTACTTC. It codes for CASSQEASDRWGETQYF.

This chain uses TRBV18 with TRBJ2-5; 10 nucleotides line up with TRBD1. The CDR3 is 14 amino acids. Trimming cost V 7 bases and J 3 bases; bases outside gene matches: 5. From germline, CDR1 is KGHSH and CDR2 LQKENI. DNA for the CDR3: TGTGCCAGCTTAACCGGGACAGGGGAAGAGACCCAGTACTTC. Translating it yields CASLTGTGEETQYF.

This clone was detected a few times. This chain joins TRBV6-4 and TRBJ1-6; weak D call: TRBD1 (5 bases). From germline, CDR1 is MRHNA and CDR2 SNTAGT. Trimming left V 6 bases short and J 7 bases short, with 13 bases between. The CDR3 has 14 amino acids. The CDR3 sequence: CASSPRVTNSPLHF. The CDR3, as DNA: TGTGCCAGCAGCCCCAGGGTTACCAATTCACCCCTCCACTTT.

The genes are TRBV20-1 and TRBJ2-1; D is ambiguous. Between the trimmed V and J ends, which lost 1 base and 6 bases, there was a span of 4 bases. The CDR3 loop spans 11 amino acids. Germline lookup yields CDR1 DFQATT and CDR2 SNEGSKA (reference sequence). CDR3 coding DNA: TGCAGTGCTAGAGCCATCAATGAGCAGTTCTTC. It yields the protein CSARAINEQFF.

The genes are TRBV6-1 and TRBJ2-3; 10 bases map to TRBD2. CDR3 size: 15 residues. Unmatched junction bases numbered 4, after V lost 6 bases and J lost 1 base. Germline loops: CDR1 MNHNS, CDR2 SASEGT. The CDR3 DNA reads TGTGCCAGCAGGGCCGGGACTAGCGGCACAGATACGCAGTATTTT. It codes for CASRAGTSGTDTQYF.

CDR3: CASSFHLPPLQPQHF. CDR3 nucleotide sequence: TGTGCCAGCAGCTTCCATCTTCCACCGCTTCAGCCCCAGCATTTT. This chain joins TRBV7-8 and TRBJ1-5; D unresolved. The V and J ends lost 3 bases and 6 bases respectively, with 15 bases between them. This CDR3 comprises 15 residues. CDR1 and CDR2 from the germline V gene are SGHVS and FQNEAQ.

The rearrangement links TRBV5-5 to TRBJ2-7; no firm D call. Germline CDR1 SGHKS, CDR2 YYEKEE (reference sequence). This CDR3 region has 12 residues. The V end lost 0 bases, the J end lost 6 bases, and 7 bases lay between the germline ends. The CDR3 DNA follows: TGTGCCAGCAGCTTGGGCAGTGTCGAGCAGTACTTC. Its translation is CASSLGSVEQYF.

The chain recombines TRBV5-5 with TRBJ2-7; maybe TRBD1 (6 bases). Germline lookup yields CDR1 SGHKS and CDR2 YYEKEE (reference sequence). The CDR3 runs to 11 residues. V was trimmed by 4 bases and J by 7 bases, leaving 9 bases between them. The DNA for the CDR3 is TGTGCCAGCAGCCCTCAGGGGGAGCAGTACTTC. It is translated as CASSPQGEQYF.

This clone has just one count. The chain joins TRBV9 to TRBJ2-2; 8 bases fit TRBD1. Germline assignment: CDR1 SGDLS and CDR2 YYNGEE. This CDR3 contains 15 residues. After removal of 3 bases from V and 6 bases from J, the junction contained 7 bases not matched to a gene. CDR3 protein: CASSAGQGLAGELFF. CDR3 DNA sequence: TGTGCCAGCAGCGCCGGACAGGGACTGGCCGGGGAGCTGTTTTTT.

This rearrangement joins TRBV4-3 to TRBJ2-7; 8 positions match TRBD2. V was clipped by 1 base and J by 7 bases; unmatched bases: 9. The germline V gene encodes CDR1 LGHNA and CDR2 YSLEER. The CDR3 covers 15 residues. The CDR3 region is CASSQVRTGGREQYF. For the CDR3, the DNA is TGCGCCAGCAGCCAAGTGAGGACGGGCGGGAGGGAGCAGTACTTC.